The 31 T cell receptor beta chains given below trace back to one sample, sequenced in a study of beta chain features in type 1 diabetes. Study-wide results and limits: Researchers report that Type 1 diabetes patients had moderately but significantly shorter TCRB CDR3s across all four CD4+ subsets.

As every portion of the isolated RNA was reverse transcribed, the sequencing read expressed TCRB transcripts. Sequenced by immunoSEQ multiplex PCR; TCRdb stores in-frame clones only, minus some. The sample lists some 130,000 clones; 9% were seen once. Antigens for these TCRs are unknown. The sequenced sample was central memory CD4+ T cells from blood. The receptor source for this set is a man under 40 with type 1 diabetes.

V is TRBV28 and J is TRBJ2-6, with D unresolved. The V gene lost 8 bases and the J gene lost 0 bases, with 5 bases spanning the gap. The CDR3 has 13 residues. The germline gives CDR1 MDHEN, CDR2 SYDVKM. The CDR3: CASSSSGANVLTF. CDR3 sequence (DNA): TGTGCCAGCTCCAGCTCTGGGGCCAACGTCCTGACTTTC.

The J gene is TRBJ2-5, the V gene TRBV18; no clear D. Germline V gives CDR1 KGHSH, CDR2 LQKENI. Trimming left V 3 bases short and J 4 bases short, with 3 bases between. This CDR3 region has 11 residues. The DNA of the CDR3 is TGTGCCAGCTCACCCTCAGAGACCCAGTACTTC. Protein: CASSPSETQYF.

The genes are TRBV29-1 and TRBJ2-5, with a tentative D call TRBD1 (6 bases). Between the trimmed V and J ends, which lost 4 bases and 5 bases, there was a span of 11 bases. CDR1 SQVTM and CDR2 ANQGSEA come from the germline V gene. This CDR3 region has 12 residues. The CDR3 region has the DNA TGCAGCGTTGCCGAGGGGGTGGAGACCCAGTACTTC. Amino acids: CSVAEGVETQYF.

The chain carries TRBV15 and TRBJ1-4; a weak D match, TRBD1 (5 bases). The CDR3 has 14 residues. Per the germline V gene, CDR1 is LNHNV and CDR2 is YYDKDF (reference sequence). V lost 4 bases to trimming and J lost 8 bases, with 14 bases between them. Written as DNA, the CDR3 is TGTGCCACCAGCATGGGCAGGGCAGGGGAAAAACTGTTTTTT. Its translation is CATSMGRAGEKLFF.

This clone occurred a few times. This chain uses TRBV7-9 with TRBJ1-6; the D is unclear. CDR3 length: 13 amino acids. The V and J ends lost 6 bases and 5 bases respectively, with 8 bases between them. Germline V gene data show CDR1 as SEHNR and CDR2 as FQNEAQ (reference sequence). CDR3 DNA: TGTGCCAGCAGTGACGGGAATAATTCACCCCTCCACTTT. Encoded protein: CASSDGNNSPLHF.

There are a few counts of this clone. The chain uses TRBV15 and TRBJ1-6; 7 positions agree with TRBD1. The J segment lost 4 bases and the V segment lost 8 bases, leaving 5 bases of the junction unmatched. The CDR3 contains 14 residues. Germline CDR1 and CDR2: LNHNV and YYDKDF (reference sequence). The CDR3 loop is CATRDREYNSPLHF. CDR3 in DNA: TGTGCCACCCGCGACAGGGAATATAATTCACCCCTCCACTTT. The full variable domain, rest sourced from reference TRBV15 and TRBJ1-6, is DAMVIQNPRYQVTQFGKPVTLSCSQTLNHNVMYWYQQKSSQAPKLLFHYYDKDFNNEADTPDNFQSRRPNTSFCFLDIRSPGLGDTAMYLCATRDREYNSPLHFGNGTRLTVT.

This clone showed up many times. V and J are TRBV18 and TRBJ1-2; 9 bases line up with TRBD1. The V and J ends lost 0 bases and 6 bases, in that order; junction bases with no gene match: 11. The CDR3 loop spans 17 amino acids. Germline V gene data show CDR1 as KGHSH and CDR2 as LQKENI. In DNA form, the CDR3 reads TGTGCCAGCTCACCACCTAATTTCGGGACAGGGCGAGATGGCTACACCTTC. Its protein is CASSPPNFGTGRDGYTF.

The chain combines TRBV4-2 with TRBJ1-2; 8 nucleotides line up with TRBD1. J was trimmed by 1 base and V by 4 bases; bases with no gene match: 8. The CDR3 has 16 amino acids. Germline lookup yields CDR1 LGHNA and CDR2 YNFKEQ. For the CDR3, the DNA is TGTGCCAGCAGCCCCCAGGGGACAGGACTTAACTATGGCTACACCTTC. This encodes CASSPQGTGLNYGYTF.

This clone was seen a handful of times. The chain carries TRBV5-1 and TRBJ2-3, with 11 bases that match TRBD1. The germline gives CDR1 SGHRS, CDR2 YFSETQ. After removal of 0 bases from V and 5 bases from J, the junction contained 5 bases not matched to a gene. This CDR3 is built from 16 residues. CDR3 in amino acids: CASSLAGTGGLDTQYF. CDR3 nucleotides: TGCGCCAGCAGCTTGGCAGGGACAGGGGGTCTAGATACGCAGTATTTT.

The rearrangement uses TRBV7-9 and TRBJ1-2; D perhaps matches TRBD1 (6 bases). The V gene lost 5 bases and the J gene lost 7 bases, with 20 bases spanning the gap. Germline V lookup: CDR1 SEHNR, CDR2 FQNEAQ (reference sequence). CDR3 size: 15 residues. The CDR3 bases are TGTGCCAGCAGCGCAGGGGCCCGGGTGCTCGGTGGCTACACCTTC. Protein sequence: CASSAGARVLGGYTF. The whole variable domain, filled in from reference TRBV7-9 and TRBJ1-2, reads DTGVSQNPRHKITKRGQNVTFRCDPISEHNRLYWYRQTLGQGPEFLTYFQNEAQLEKSRLLSDRFSAERPKGSFSTLEIQRTEQGDSAMYLCASSAGARVLGGYTFGSGTRLTVV.

A few counts support this clone. The rearrangement links TRBV5-1 to TRBJ2-2, with a tentative D call TRBD2 (6 bases). From germline, CDR1 is SGHRS and CDR2 YFSETQ. Trimming pared 4 bases from V and 7 bases from J, leaving 14 bases between. The CDR3 is 14 amino acids. For the CDR3, the DNA is TGCGCCAGCAGCCTCGGGACTCTTCACGGGGAGCTGTTTTTT. Residues: CASSLGTLHGELFF.

The chain is built from TRBV7-3 and TRBJ2-3; 8 bases fit TRBD2. The germline CDR1 and CDR2 sequences are SGHTA and FQGTGA. V was clipped by 3 bases and J by 6 bases; unmatched bases: 11. This CDR3 has 16 residues. CDR3 residues: CASSLGGGPTRDTQYF. For the CDR3, the DNA is TGTGCCAGCAGCTTGGGCGGGGGGCCCACTAGGGATACGCAGTATTTT.

This clone has a handful of counts. Other nucleotide sequences from this sample produce the same CDR3. V and J are TRBV6-5 and TRBJ1-4, with 8 bases identical to TRBD1. V was clipped by 6 bases and J by 8 bases; unmatched bases: 5. This CDR3 region has 13 residues. Germline CDR1 reads MNHEY; CDR2 reads SVGAGI. CDR3: CASSYGTGEKLFF. CDR3 DNA: TGTGCCAGCAGCTACGGGACAGGCGAAAAACTGTTTTTT.

This clone occurred a few times. V usage is TRBV4-2 and J usage is TRBJ2-3; 13 positions agree with TRBD2. CDR3 length equals 17 residues. J gave up 5 bases and V 0 bases, and 5 bases lay outside the gene matches. CDR1 and CDR2 (germline): LGHNA, YNFKEQ. The CDR3 nucleotides read TGTGCCAGCAGCCAAGAGTGGACTAGCGGGGGAGGAGATACGCAGTATTTT. This codes for CASSQEWTSGGGDTQYF.

CDR3 loop: CASSAGQGDGELFF. The CDR3 DNA reads TGTGCCAGCAGTGCTGGACAGGGCGACGGGGAGCTGTTTTTT. The chain joins TRBV2 to TRBJ2-2; 8 bases agree with TRBD1. V shed 4 bases, J shed 7 bases, and the junction held 5 bases outside the gene matches. The CDR3 has 14 amino acids. Germline V CDR1 and CDR2: SNHLY, FYNNEI. Combining the CDR3 with reference TRBV2 and TRBJ2-2 gives the whole variable domain EPEVTQTPSHQVTQMGQEVILRCVPISNHLYFYWYRQILGQKVEFLVSFYNNEISEKSEIFDDQFSVERPDGSNFTLKIRSTKLEDSAMYFCASSAGQGDGELFFGEGSRLTVL.

The genes are TRBV2 and TRBJ2-2; 8 bases align to TRBD2. J lost 6 bases, V lost 5 bases, and 8 bases had no gene match. The CDR3 spans 15 residues. Germline V CDR1 and CDR2: SNHLY, FYNNEI. DNA for the CDR3: TGTGCCAGCAGTCGGGGGGGGGCTGCGGCCGGGGAGCTGTTTTTT. Its translation is CASSRGGAAAGELFF.

V is TRBV9 and J is TRBJ2-5; TRBD1 agrees at 8 bases. This CDR3 comprises 14 residues. Germline trimming cut 4 bases from V and 5 bases from J; bases unmatched to any gene: 7. Germline CDR1 SGDLS, CDR2 YYNGEE. The CDR3 DNA sequence: TGTGCCAGCAGCCCCGGGGACAGGCACGAGACCCAGTACTTC. This codes for CASSPGDRHETQYF.

This clone was seen more than once but under ten times. This chain uses TRBV15 with TRBJ1-5; TRBD1 aligns across 7 bases. V shed 6 bases and J 1 base; nucleotides not matched to a gene: 6. From germline, CDR1 is LNHNV and CDR2 YYDKDF (reference sequence). The CDR3 sequence is 15 residues long. This CDR3 is CATSSQGMSNQPQHF. CDR3 bases: TGTGCCACCAGTTCACAGGGGATGAGCAATCAGCCCCAGCATTTT.

V gene TRBV2 combines with J gene TRBJ1-6; D unresolved. There are 13 residues in the CDR3. Trimming left V 8 bases short and J 10 bases short, with 15 bases between. Germline V gene data show CDR1 as SNHLY and CDR2 as FYNNEI. The CDR3 region has the DNA TGTGCCAGCCGGACGGCGGGTGAATCACCCCTCCACTTT. Translation gives CASRTAGESPLHF.

The rearrangement uses TRBV19 and TRBJ1-1; 7 bases are a match to TRBD1. Germline CDR1 is LNHDA and CDR2 is SQIVND (reference sequence). V gave up 5 bases and J gave up 4 bases; unmatched junction bases: 10. There are 15 residues in the CDR3. In DNA form, the CDR3 reads TGTGCCAGTAGTCTAAGACAGGGAGGATCCACTGAAGCTTTCTTT. Translated: CASSLRQGGSTEAFF.

This clone came up a few times. The identical CDR3 is also encoded by other nucleotide sequences in the sample. The CDR3 spells CASSYGKNTEAFF. DNA of the CDR3: TGTGCCAGCAGTTACGGCAAGAACACTGAAGCTTTCTTT. This rearrangement joins TRBV6-5 to TRBJ1-1; D unresolved. CDR1 MNHEY and CDR2 SVGAGI come from the germline V gene. The CDR3 extends over 13 amino acids. V was shortened by 2 bases and J by 1 base, with 5 bases between the two germline ends.

CDR3 sequence reads: CASSATGNYGYTF. Here the CDR3 DNA reads TGTGCCAGCAGCGCGACGGGGAATTATGGCTACACCTTC. This chain uses TRBV9 with TRBJ1-2; D remains unclear. This CDR3 has 13 residues. Germline V lookup: CDR1 SGDLS, CDR2 YYNGEE. V was shortened by 3 bases and J by 5 bases, with 11 bases between the two germline ends.

This clone turned up a few times. The V gene is TRBV6-1, the J gene TRBJ2-5, with D possibly matching TRBD2 (6 bases). This CDR3 is 13 amino acids long. Looked up from germline, CDR1 is MNHNS and CDR2 is SASEGT. V was pared by 7 bases and J by 3 bases, with 12 bases between. The CDR3 DNA is TGTGCCAGCAACCTTTTAGCGGAAGAGACCCAGTACTTC. It specifies CASNLLAEETQYF.

This clone was seen more than once but under ten times. J is TRBJ2-4 and V is TRBV11-2, with 8 bases aligning to TRBD2. The CDR3 is 15 amino acids. V was pared by 3 bases and J by 8 bases, with 9 bases of the junction left unmatched. From germline, CDR1 is SGHAT and CDR2 FQNNGV. The CDR3 DNA sequence: TGTGCCAGCAGCTTCCAAAGCGGGGGCGGCGACATTCAGTACTTC. This codes for CASSFQSGGGDIQYF.

The genes are TRBV4-1 and TRBJ2-3; no clear D. Trimming pared 3 bases from V and 5 bases from J, leaving 15 bases between. The length of the CDR3 is 15 residues. Germline values: CDR1 MGHRA, CDR2 YSYEKL. The CDR3 here is CASSHLLEAKDTQYF. The CDR3 DNA sequence: TGCGCCAGCAGCCACCTATTAGAAGCAAAAGATACGCAGTATTTT.

This clone was found a few times. The chain links TRBV6-6 to TRBJ1-3; D is unresolved. Germline CDR1 MNHNY, CDR2 SVGAGI (reference sequence). The CDR3 consists of 15 residues. V lost 0 bases, J lost 3 bases, and 9 bases lay in between. For the CDR3, the DNA is TGTGCCAGCAGTTACTCGAGTAGTCGTGGAAACACCATATATTTT. Its translation: CASSYSSSRGNTIYF.

V gene TRBV2 combines with J gene TRBJ2-5; D is possibly TRBD2 (6 bases). Germline V CDR1 and CDR2: SNHLY, FYNNEI. The CDR3 consists of 13 residues. V lost 6 bases to trimming and J lost 9 bases, with 17 bases between them. The CDR3 is CASSQIAAKAQYF. The CDR3 nucleotides are TGTGCCAGCAGCCAAATAGCGGCCAAGGCCCAGTACTTC.

This clone was detected only a few times. V and J are TRBV5-1 and TRBJ2-5, with 7 bases fitting TRBD1. The germline gives CDR1 SGHRS, CDR2 YFSETQ. CDR3 length: 16 amino acids. V lost 0 bases, J lost 2 bases, and 7 bases stayed unmatched. The CDR3 region is CASSLALGDRQETQYF. The CDR3 DNA sequence: TGCGCCAGCAGCTTGGCTTTGGGGGACAGACAAGAGACCCAGTACTTC.

This clone was observed a few times. The chain links TRBV28 to TRBJ2-1; TRBD2 aligns across 13 bases. The CDR3 has 17 amino acids. V dropped 4 bases and J dropped 12; count of bases not matched to a gene: 15. Germline-derived CDR1 and CDR2 are MDHEN and SYDVKM. The DNA for the CDR3 is TGTGCCAGCAGTTCCTCCTTGACTAGCGGGGGGAGGGCGCGGCAGTTCTTC. Amino acid sequence: CASSSSLTSGGRARQFF.

The chain joins TRBV4-1 to TRBJ2-3, with TRBD1 matching over 7 bases. The CDR3 covers 14 residues. CDR1 and CDR2 (germline): MGHRA, YSYEKL. Losses at the gene ends were 0 bases for V and 9 bases for J; bases not matched to a gene: 6. The CDR3 DNA reads TGCGCCAGCAGCCAAGAGGGAACAGGGGACACGCAGTATTTT. Protein: CASSQEGTGDTQYF.

V usage is TRBV6-5 and J usage is TRBJ1-2; TRBD1 matches 9 bases. The CDR3 is made up of 15 amino acids. Germline values: CDR1 MNHEY, CDR2 SVGAGI. V dropped 7 bases and J dropped 3; count of bases not matched to a gene: 9. CDR3 loop: CASKKGTGRYYGYTF. The CDR3 coding sequence is TGTGCCAGCAAAAAAGGGACAGGGCGCTACTATGGCTACACCTTC.